This T cell receptor beta chain was found in a study of CD8 T cells in Susac syndrome. This clonotype was recorded only once. This CDR3 is 14 amino acids long. Trimming left V 4 bases short and J 4 bases short, with 11 bases between. Sequencing of TCR beta was performed on blood CD8+ T cells and on blood CD4+ T cells. In contrast to the negatively isolated CD8+ and CD4+ T cells, TEMRA cells were FACS-enriched. Random-hexamer reverse transcription was applied to about 0.5 to 1 ug RNA. A single record per CDR3 protein comes from TCRdb applying MiXCR to the immunoSEQ multiplex PCR reads. The sample has some 190,000 distinct CDR3 sequences; under 95% are singletons.

The chain is built from TRBV12-3 or TRBV12-4 and TRBJ1-5; no reliable D call. Sequences were obtained from CD4+ T cells from PBMCs. The TCR comes from a human donor in good health. In DNA form, the CDR3 reads TGTGCCAGCAGTTCTATCACGCCTAATCAGCCCCAGCATTTT. This sequence encodes CASSSITPNQPQHF.